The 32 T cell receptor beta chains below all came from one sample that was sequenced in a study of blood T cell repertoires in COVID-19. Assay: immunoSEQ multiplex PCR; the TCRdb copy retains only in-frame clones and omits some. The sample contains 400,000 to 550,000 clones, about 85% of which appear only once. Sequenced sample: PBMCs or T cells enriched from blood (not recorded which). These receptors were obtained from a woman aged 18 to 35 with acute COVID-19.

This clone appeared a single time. CDR3 nucleotide sequence: TGCAGCGTTGAGCTGGAGATGAACACTGAAGCTTTCTTT. Its translation: CSVELEMNTEAFF. The V call is TRBV29-1, the J call TRBJ1-1, with no clear D. CDR3 length: 13 amino acids. Germline V gene data show CDR1 as SQVTM and CDR2 as ANQGSEA. The ends were cut back, 3 bases at V and 0 bases at J, with 8 bases in the middle.

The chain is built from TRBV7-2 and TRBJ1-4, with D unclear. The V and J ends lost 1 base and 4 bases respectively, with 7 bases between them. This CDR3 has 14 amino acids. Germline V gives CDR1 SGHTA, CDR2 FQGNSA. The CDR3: CASSLGSFNEKLFF. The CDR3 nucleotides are TGTGCCAGCAGCTTAGGCAGTTTTAATGAAAAACTGTTTTTT. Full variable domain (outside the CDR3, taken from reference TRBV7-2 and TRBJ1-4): GAGVSQSPSNKVTEKGKDVELRCDPISGHTALYWYRQSLGQGLEFLIYFQGNSAPDKSGLPSDRFSAERTGGSVSTLTIQRTQQEDSAVYLCASSLGSFNEKLFFGSGTQLSVL.

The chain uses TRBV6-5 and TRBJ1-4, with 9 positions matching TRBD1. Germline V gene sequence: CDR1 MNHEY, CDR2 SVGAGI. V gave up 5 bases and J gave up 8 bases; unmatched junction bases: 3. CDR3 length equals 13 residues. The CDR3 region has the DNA TGTGCCAGCAGTCGTGACAGGGGGGAAAAACTGTTTTTT. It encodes CASSRDRGEKLFF.

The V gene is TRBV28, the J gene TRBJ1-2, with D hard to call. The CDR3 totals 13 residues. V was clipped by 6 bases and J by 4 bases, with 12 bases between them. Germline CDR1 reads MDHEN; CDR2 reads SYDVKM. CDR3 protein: CASSPTPIYGYTF. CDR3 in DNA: TGTGCCAGCAGCCCAACGCCTATCTATGGCTACACCTTC.

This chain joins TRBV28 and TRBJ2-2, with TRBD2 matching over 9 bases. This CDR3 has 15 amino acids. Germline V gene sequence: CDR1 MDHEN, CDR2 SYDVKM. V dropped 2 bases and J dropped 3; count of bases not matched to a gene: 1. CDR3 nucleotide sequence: TGTGCCAGCAGTTTAGGCGGGAGGGACACCGGGGAGCTGTTTTTT. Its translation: CASSLGGRDTGELFF.

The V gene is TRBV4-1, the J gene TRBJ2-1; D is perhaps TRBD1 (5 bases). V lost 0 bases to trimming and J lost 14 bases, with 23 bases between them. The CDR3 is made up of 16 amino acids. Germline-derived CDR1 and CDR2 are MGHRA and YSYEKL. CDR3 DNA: TGCGCCAGCAGCCAAGACCGAATCAGGGAAGGGTATCGGAAGTTCTTC. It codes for CASSQDRIREGYRKFF.

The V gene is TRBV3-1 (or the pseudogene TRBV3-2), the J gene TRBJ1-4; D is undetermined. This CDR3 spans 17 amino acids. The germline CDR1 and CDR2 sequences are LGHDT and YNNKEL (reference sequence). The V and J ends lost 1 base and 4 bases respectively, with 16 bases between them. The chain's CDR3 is CASSQVVSGHLNEKLFF. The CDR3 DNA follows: TGTGCCAGCAGCCAAGTGGTATCTGGGCACCTTAATGAAAAACTGTTTTTT.

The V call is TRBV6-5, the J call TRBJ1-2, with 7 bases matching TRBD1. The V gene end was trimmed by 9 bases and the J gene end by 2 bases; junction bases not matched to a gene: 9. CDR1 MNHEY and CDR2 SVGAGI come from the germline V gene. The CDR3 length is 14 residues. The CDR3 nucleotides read TGTGCCAGACCTAGGACAGGACCGAACTATGGCTACACCTTC. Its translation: CARPRTGPNYGYTF.

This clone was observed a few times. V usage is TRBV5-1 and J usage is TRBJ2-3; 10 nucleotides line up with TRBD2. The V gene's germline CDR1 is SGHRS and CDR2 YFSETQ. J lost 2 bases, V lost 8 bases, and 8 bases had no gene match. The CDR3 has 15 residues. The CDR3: CASRELAGVTDTQYF. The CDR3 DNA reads TGCGCCAGTAGAGAGCTAGCGGGGGTCACAGATACGCAGTATTTT.

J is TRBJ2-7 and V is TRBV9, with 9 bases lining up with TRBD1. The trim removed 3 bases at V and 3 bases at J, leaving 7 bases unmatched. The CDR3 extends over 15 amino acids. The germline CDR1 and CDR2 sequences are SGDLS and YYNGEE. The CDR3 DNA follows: TGTGCCAGCAGCGCGTCCGGGACAGGGCTCTACGAGCAGTACTTC. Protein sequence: CASSASGTGLYEQYF.

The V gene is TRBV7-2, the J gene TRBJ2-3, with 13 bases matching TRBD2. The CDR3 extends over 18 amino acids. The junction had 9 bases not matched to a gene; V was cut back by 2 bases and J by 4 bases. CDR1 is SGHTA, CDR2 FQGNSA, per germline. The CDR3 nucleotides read TGTGCCAGCAGCTTATTCCGACTAGCGGGAGGATCTTCAGATACGCAGTATTTT. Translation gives CASSLFRLAGGSSDTQYF.

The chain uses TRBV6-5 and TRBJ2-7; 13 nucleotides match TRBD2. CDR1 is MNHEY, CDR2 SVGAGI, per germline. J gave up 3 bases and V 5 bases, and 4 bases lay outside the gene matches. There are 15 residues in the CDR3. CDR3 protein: CASSQLAGGDYEQYF. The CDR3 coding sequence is TGTGCCAGCAGTCAACTAGCGGGAGGGGACTACGAGCAGTACTTC.

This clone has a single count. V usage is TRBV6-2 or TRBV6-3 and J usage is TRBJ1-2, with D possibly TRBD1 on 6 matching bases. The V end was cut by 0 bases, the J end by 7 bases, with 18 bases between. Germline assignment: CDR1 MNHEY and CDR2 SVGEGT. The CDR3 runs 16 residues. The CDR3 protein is CASSYSTGHGRTGYTF. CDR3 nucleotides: TGTGCCAGCAGTTACTCGACGGGACACGGACGGACTGGCTACACCTTC.

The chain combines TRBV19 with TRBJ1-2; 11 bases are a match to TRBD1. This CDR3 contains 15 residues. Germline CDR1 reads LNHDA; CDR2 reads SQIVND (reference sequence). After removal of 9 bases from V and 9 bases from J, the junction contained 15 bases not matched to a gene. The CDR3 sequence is CASLKGTGGLSRYTF. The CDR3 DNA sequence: TGTGCCAGCCTGAAAGGGACAGGGGGTTTGAGTCGCTACACCTTC.

CDR3 sequence reads: CASSIMNTEAFF. For the CDR3, the DNA is TGTGCCAGCAGTATCATGAACACTGAAGCTTTCTTT. The chain links TRBV12-3 or TRBV12-4 to TRBJ1-1, with D unresolved. Trimming took off 5 bases at V and 0 bases at J, with 4 bases between the two ends. The length of the CDR3 is 12 residues.

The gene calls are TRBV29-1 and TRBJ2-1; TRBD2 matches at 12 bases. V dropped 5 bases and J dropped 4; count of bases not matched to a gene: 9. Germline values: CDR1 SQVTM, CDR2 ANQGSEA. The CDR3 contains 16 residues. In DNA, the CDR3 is TGCAGCGTTCACCTAGCGGGAGGGGCTGAGTACAATGAGCAGTTCTTC. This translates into CSVHLAGGAEYNEQFF.

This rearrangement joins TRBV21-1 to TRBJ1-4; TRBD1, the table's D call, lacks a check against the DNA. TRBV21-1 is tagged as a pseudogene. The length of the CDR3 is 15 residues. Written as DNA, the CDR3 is TGTGCCAGCAGCAAAGTCTCCCACAGGTATGAAAAACTGTTTTTT. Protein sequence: CASSKVSHRYEKLFF.

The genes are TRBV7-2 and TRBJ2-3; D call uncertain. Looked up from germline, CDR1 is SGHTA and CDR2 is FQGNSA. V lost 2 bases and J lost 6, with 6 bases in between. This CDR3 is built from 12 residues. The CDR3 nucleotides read TGTGCCAGCAGCTTATTCGGGGATACGCAGTATTTT. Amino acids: CASSLFGDTQYF.

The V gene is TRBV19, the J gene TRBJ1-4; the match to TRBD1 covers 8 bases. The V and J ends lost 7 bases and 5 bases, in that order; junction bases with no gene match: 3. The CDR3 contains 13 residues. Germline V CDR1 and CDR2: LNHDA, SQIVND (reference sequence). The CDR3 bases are TGTGCCAGTAACCGGGACAGGAATGAAAAACTGTTTTTT. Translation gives CASNRDRNEKLFF. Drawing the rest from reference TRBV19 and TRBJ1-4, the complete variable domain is DGGITQSPKYLFRKEGQNVTLSCEQNLNHDAMYWYRQDPGQGLRLIYYSQIVNDFQKGDIAEGYSVSREKKESFPLTVTSAQKNPTAFYLCASNRDRNEKLFFGSGTQLSVL.

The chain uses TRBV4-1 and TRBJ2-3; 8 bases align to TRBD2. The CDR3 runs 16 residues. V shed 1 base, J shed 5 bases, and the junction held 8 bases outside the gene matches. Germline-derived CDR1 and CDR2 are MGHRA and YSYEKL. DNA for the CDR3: TGCGCCAGCAGCCAAGGGAACGGGGGGGCTGGAGATACGCAGTATTTT. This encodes CASSQGNGGAGDTQYF.

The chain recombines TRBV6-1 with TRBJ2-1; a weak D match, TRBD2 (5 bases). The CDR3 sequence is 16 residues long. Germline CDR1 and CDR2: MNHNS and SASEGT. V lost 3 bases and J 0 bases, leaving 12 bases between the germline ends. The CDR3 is CASSEAGESSYNEQFF. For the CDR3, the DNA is TGTGCCAGCAGTGAGGCCGGGGAGAGCTCCTACAATGAGCAGTTCTTC.

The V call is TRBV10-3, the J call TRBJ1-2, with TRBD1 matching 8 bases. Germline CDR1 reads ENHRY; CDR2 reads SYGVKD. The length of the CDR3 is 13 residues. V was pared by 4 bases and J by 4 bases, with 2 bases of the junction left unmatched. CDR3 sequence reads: CAISGTGIYGYTF. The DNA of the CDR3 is TGTGCCATCAGTGGGACAGGGATCTATGGCTACACCTTC.

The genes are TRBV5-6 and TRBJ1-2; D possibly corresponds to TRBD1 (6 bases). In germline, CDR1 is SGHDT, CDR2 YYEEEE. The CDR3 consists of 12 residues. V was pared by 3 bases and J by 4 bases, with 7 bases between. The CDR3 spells CASSSTGYGYTF. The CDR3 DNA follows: TGTGCCAGCAGCTCGACAGGCTATGGCTACACCTTC.

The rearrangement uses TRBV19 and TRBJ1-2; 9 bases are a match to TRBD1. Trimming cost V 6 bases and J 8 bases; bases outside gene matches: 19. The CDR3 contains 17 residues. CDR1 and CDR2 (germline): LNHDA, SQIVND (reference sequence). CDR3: CASSRVPGQGGQEGYTF. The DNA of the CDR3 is TGTGCCAGTAGCAGGGTCCCGGGACAGGGTGGCCAGGAGGGCTACACCTTC. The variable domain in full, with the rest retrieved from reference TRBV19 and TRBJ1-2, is DGGITQSPKYLFRKEGQNVTLSCEQNLNHDAMYWYRQDPGQGLRLIYYSQIVNDFQKGDIAEGYSVSREKKESFPLTVTSAQKNPTAFYLCASSRVPGQGGQEGYTFGSGTRLTVV.

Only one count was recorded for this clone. Here the CDR3 DNA reads TGCGCCAGCAGCTTGTTAGTATCAGGGGGCTCCTCTGGGGCCAACGTCCTGACTTTC. It is translated as CASSLLVSGGSSGANVLTF. V is TRBV5-1 and J is TRBJ2-6; the match to TRBD1 covers 8 bases. Losses at the gene ends were 1 base for V and 0 bases for J; bases not matched to a gene: 9. The length of the CDR3 is 19 residues. CDR1 is SGHRS and CDR2 is YFSETQ in the germline V gene.

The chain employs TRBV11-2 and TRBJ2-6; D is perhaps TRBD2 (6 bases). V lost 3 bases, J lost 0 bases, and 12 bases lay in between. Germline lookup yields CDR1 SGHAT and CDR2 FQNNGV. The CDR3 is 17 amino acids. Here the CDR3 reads CASSLGGRLSGANVLTF. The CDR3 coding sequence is TGTGCCAGCAGCTTGGGGGGACGGCTCTCTGGGGCCAACGTCCTGACTTTC.

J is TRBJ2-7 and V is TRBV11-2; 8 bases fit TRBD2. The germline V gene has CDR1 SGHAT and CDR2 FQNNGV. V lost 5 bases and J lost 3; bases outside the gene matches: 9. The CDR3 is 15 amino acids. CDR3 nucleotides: TGTGCCAGCAGCCCGGGGGGGAGTACCCTCTACGAGCAGTACTTC. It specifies CASSPGGSTLYEQYF. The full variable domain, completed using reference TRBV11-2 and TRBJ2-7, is EAGVAQSPRYKIIEKRQSVAFWCNPISGHATLYWYQQILGQGPKLLIQFQNNGVVDDSQLPKDRFSAERLKGVDSTLKIQPAKLEDSAVYLCASSPGGSTLYEQYFGPGTRLTVT.

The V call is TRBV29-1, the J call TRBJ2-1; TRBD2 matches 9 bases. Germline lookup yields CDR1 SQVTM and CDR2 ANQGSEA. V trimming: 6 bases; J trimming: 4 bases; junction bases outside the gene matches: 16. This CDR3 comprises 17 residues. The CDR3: CSVRAQIISGSYNEQFF. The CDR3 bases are TGCAGCGTCCGAGCCCAAATAATTAGCGGGAGTTACAATGAGCAGTTCTTC.

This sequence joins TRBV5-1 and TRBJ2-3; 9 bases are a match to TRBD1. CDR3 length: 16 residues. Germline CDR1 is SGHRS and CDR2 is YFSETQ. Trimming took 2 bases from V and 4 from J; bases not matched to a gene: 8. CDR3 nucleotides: TGCGCCAGCAGCTTAGTGGGACAGGGCTGGGCAGATACGCAGTATTTT. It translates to CASSLVGQGWADTQYF.

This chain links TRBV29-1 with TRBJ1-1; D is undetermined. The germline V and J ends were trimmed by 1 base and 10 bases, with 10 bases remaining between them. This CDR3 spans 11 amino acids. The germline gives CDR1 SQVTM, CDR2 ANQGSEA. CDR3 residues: CSVEGARGAFF. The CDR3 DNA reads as TGCAGCGTTGAAGGGGCCCGTGGAGCTTTCTTT.

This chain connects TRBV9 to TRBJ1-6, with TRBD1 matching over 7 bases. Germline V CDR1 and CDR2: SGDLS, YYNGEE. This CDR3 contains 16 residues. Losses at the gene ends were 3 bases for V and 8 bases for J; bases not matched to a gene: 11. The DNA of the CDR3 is TGTGCCAGCAGCGCAAACAGGGGTTCGTTGGATTCACCCCTCCACTTT. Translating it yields CASSANRGSLDSPLHF.

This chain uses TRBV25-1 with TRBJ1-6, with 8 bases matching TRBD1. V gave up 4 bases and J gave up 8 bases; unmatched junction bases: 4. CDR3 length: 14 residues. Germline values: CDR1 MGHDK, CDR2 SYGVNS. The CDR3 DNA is TGTGCCAGCAGTGGACAGGGGCGATATTCACCCCTCCACTTT. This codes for CASSGQGRYSPLHF.